The next 12 T cell receptor beta chains were all read from a single sample in a study of neurological immune-mediated disorders. TCRdb analysed the 5' RACE reads with MiXCR anew, one entry per CDR3 protein. The sample has 17,000 or so distinct CDR3 sequences, about a quarter seen once. The sequenced sample was PBMCs. These receptor sequences come from a man in his fifties with HTLV-1-associated myelopathy (HAM/TSP).

This clonotype came up a few times. V usage is TRBV7-2 and J usage is TRBJ2-3; a possible D gene is TRBD1 (6 bases). Per the germline V gene, CDR1 is SGHTA and CDR2 is FQGNSA. V lost 5 bases, J lost 2 bases, and 11 bases lay in between. The CDR3 spans 14 residues. CDR3 nucleotides: TGTGCCAGCAGCCCAGGACAGCCCACAGATACGCAGTATTTT. Amino acid sequence: CASSPGQPTDTQYF.

This clonotype qualifies as medium-sized. This rearrangement joins TRBV20-1 to TRBJ1-1; D unclear. CDR3 length: 15 amino acids. V shed 3 bases and J shed 3 bases, with 17 bases lying between them. Germline lookup yields CDR1 DFQATT and CDR2 SNEGSKA (reference sequence). CDR3 nucleotide sequence: TGCAGTGCTAGGACCGGGGATAGAGCGTACACTGAAGCTTTCTTT. It yields the protein CSARTGDRAYTEAFF.

The chain has TRBV20-1 and TRBJ1-2; a possible D gene is TRBD1 (5 bases). CDR1 is DFQATT, CDR2 SNEGSKA, per germline (reference sequence). V was shortened by 0 bases and J by 7 bases, with 9 bases between the two germline ends. This CDR3 is 12 amino acids long. The CDR3 bases are TGCAGTGCTAGAGAGGGAGGGGTTGGCTACACCTTC. This sequence encodes CSAREGGVGYTF.

The chain combines TRBV28 with TRBJ2-5; TRBD1 matches at 7 bases. CDR1 is MDHEN, CDR2 SYDVKM, per germline. This CDR3 spans 16 amino acids. J was trimmed by 2 bases and V by 8 bases; bases with no gene match: 14. Here the CDR3 DNA reads TGTGCCAGCCAGCCACTCGGGACAGCAGCTCAAGAGACCCAGTACTTC. Encoded protein: CASQPLGTAAQETQYF.

The chain uses TRBV20-1 and TRBJ2-1, with 8 nucleotides matching TRBD1. After removal of 4 bases from V and 10 bases from J, the junction contained 6 bases not matched to a gene. This CDR3 is built from 12 residues. From germline, CDR1 is DFQATT and CDR2 SNEGSKA (reference sequence). The CDR3, as DNA: TGCAGTGCTAAAACAGGGGGACGGGAGCAGTTCTTC. This gives the protein CSAKTGGREQFF.

V is TRBV21-1 and J is TRBJ2-3; the table assigns TRBD2, which was not confirmed against the DNA. TRBV21-1 is described as a pseudogene. There are 15 residues in the CDR3. The CDR3 DNA sequence: TGTGCCAGCACCAGGGCTAGTGGGTACACAGATACGCAGTATTTT. Its protein product is CASTRASGYTDTQYF.

This sequence joins TRBV15 and TRBJ2-2, with 9 bases that match TRBD2. The length of the CDR3 is 13 residues. V lost 2 bases and J lost 10; bases outside the gene matches: 2. Germline V lookup: CDR1 LNHNV, CDR2 YYDKDF (reference sequence). The CDR3 bases are TGTGCCACCAGCAGAATAGCGGGAGAGGAGCTGTTTTTT. This gives the protein CATSRIAGEELFF.

In this sample, this clonotype turned up many times. The rearrangement links TRBV20-1 to TRBJ1-2, with D possibly TRBD1 on 5 matching bases. The CDR3 contains 14 residues. The V gene lost 4 bases and the J gene lost 7 bases, with 19 bases spanning the gap. CDR1 is DFQATT and CDR2 is SNEGSKA in the germline V gene (reference sequence). CDR3 in amino acids: CSATPSGRGFGYTF. The CDR3 DNA follows: TGCAGTGCTACCCCCTCCGGGAGGGGCTTTGGCTACACCTTC.

This clonotype is labeled medium-sized. The J gene is TRBJ2-7, the V gene TRBV5-1, with D possibly matching TRBD2 (5 bases). Germline assignment: CDR1 SGHRS and CDR2 YFSETQ. V was pared by 4 bases and J by 5 bases, with 16 bases between. The CDR3 extends over 14 amino acids. CDR3 loop: CASSLWTGEHEQYF. CDR3 in DNA: TGCGCCAGCAGCCTCTGGACCGGGGAGCACGAGCAGTACTTC.

This clonotype turned up a few times. This rearrangement joins TRBV7-2 to TRBJ1-1; 10 bases align to TRBD1. CDR1 is SGHTA and CDR2 is FQGNSA in the germline V gene. With V trimmed by 1 base and J by 7 bases, 9 bases remained unmatched. The CDR3 covers 16 residues. The CDR3 protein is CASSLGGTGVQGEAFF. CDR3 in DNA: TGTGCCAGCAGCTTAGGGGGGACAGGGGTACAGGGTGAAGCTTTCTTT.

This clonotype was observed a handful of times. The gene calls are TRBV6-5 and TRBJ1-1; a possible D gene is TRBD1 (6 bases). The CDR3 spans 14 residues. The V end lost 5 bases, the J end lost 1 base, and 11 bases lay between the germline ends. Germline-derived CDR1 and CDR2 are MNHEY and SVGAGI. The CDR3 reads CASSQGTRNTEAFF. The CDR3 nucleotides are TGTGCCAGCAGTCAAGGGACACGGAACACTGAAGCTTTCTTT.

This clonotype was seen a handful of times. The chain uses TRBV29-1 and TRBJ1-3; unclear D gene. Germline CDR1 SQVTM, CDR2 ANQGSEA. The V gene lost 2 bases and the J gene lost 2 bases, with 7 bases spanning the gap. The CDR3 loop spans 13 amino acids. The CDR3 nucleotides are TGCAGCGTTGAAAGGGTTACTGGAAACACCATATATTTT. It specifies CSVERVTGNTIYF.